This TCR beta chain was retrieved from a study of OX40 agonist ivuxolimab in advanced cancers. Study summary: The study treated patients with ivuxolimab, an agonistic anti-OX40 (CD134) antibody. Mean age about 60 years, range roughly 20 to 85; 82.7% male.

The method was immunoSEQ multiplex PCR; TCRdb's version includes in-frame clones alone and lacks a portion of them. The table shows more than 95,000 clones, with about 90% occurring only once. This clone was observed a few times. Blood sampling was done at baseline, cycle 4 day 1, and cycle 7 day 1. V lost 3 bases to trimming and J lost 3 bases, with 3 bases between them. There are 12 residues in the CDR3. Germline V gene data show CDR1 as MNHEY and CDR2 as SMNVEV (reference sequence). The chain uses TRBV27 and TRBJ1-5; D not resolved. The sequencing here drew on CD4+ or CD8+ T cells sorted from blood, taken in a trial of the OX40 agonist ivuxolimab. This clonotype originated in an adult with an advanced solid tumor such as melanoma, head and neck, liver or kidney cancer. CDR3 residues: CASSFPNQPQHF. The CDR3 DNA follows: TGTGCCAGCAGTTTTCCCAATCAGCCCCAGCATTTT.